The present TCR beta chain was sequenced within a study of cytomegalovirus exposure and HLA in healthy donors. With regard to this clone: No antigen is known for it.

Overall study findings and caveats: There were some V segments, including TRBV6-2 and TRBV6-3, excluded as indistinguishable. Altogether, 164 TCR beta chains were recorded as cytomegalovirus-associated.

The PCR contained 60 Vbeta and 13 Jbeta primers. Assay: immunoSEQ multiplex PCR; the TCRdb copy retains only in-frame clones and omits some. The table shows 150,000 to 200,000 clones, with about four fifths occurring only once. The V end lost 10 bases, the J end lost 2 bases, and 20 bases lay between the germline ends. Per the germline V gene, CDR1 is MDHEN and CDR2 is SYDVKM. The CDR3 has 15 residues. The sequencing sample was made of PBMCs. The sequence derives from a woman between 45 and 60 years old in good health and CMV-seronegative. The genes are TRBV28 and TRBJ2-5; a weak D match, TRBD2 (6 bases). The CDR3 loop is CATSRAGSLQETQYF. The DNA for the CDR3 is TGTGCCACCAGCCGTGCGGGGTCCCTGCAAGAGACCCAGTACTTC.